Listed here are 29 T cell receptor beta chains from one sample, sequenced in a study of blood T cell repertoires in COVID-19. Sequencing was performed with immunoSEQ multiplex PCR; in TCRdb, only in-frame clones are kept and a portion is missing. This table holds nearly 250,000 clones, 70% to 90% found once. Material for sequencing was PBMCs or T cells enriched from blood (not recorded which). The receptors stem from a man aged 45-65 years who had been exposed to COVID-19.

The chain recombines TRBV5-4 with TRBJ2-1; 12 bases are shared with TRBD2. Germline CDR1 reads SGHNT; CDR2 reads YYREEE (reference sequence). Trimming cost V 7 bases and J 12 bases; bases outside gene matches: 5. The CDR3 length is 12 residues. The CDR3 reads CASPGLAGPQFF. DNA of the CDR3: TGTGCCAGCCCGGGACTAGCGGGCCCGCAGTTCTTC. Together with reference TRBV5-4 and TRBJ2-1, the CDR3 gives the full variable domain: ETGVTQSPTHLIKTRGQQVTLRCSSQSGHNTVSWYQQALGQGPQFIFQYYREEENGRGNFPPRFSGLQFPNYSSELNVNALELDDSALYLCASPGLAGPQFFGPGTRLTVL.

The chain carries TRBV30 and TRBJ1-3; TRBD1 matches 7 bases. Germline trimming cut 3 bases from V and 3 bases from J; bases unmatched to any gene: 11. The CDR3 runs to 16 residues. Germline-derived CDR1 and CDR2 are GTSNPN and SVGIG (reference sequence). The CDR3 DNA reads as TGTGCCTGGAGCGTTAAAGGGCAGGGGGATGGAAACACCATATATTTT. As protein: CAWSVKGQGDGNTIYF.

As DNA, the CDR3 is TGTGCCAGCAGTTTATCGTCTGACAGGGAGGATGAAAAACTGTTTTTT. Its protein is CASSLSSDREDEKLFF. The gene calls are TRBV27 and TRBJ1-4; 7 bases are a match to TRBD1. The CDR3 is made up of 16 amino acids. Unmatched junction bases numbered 7, after V lost 0 bases and J lost 6 bases. Per germline, CDR1 MNHEY and CDR2 SMNVEV (reference sequence).

The chain recombines TRBV10-3 with TRBJ1-2; no reliable D call. Germline CDR1 and CDR2: ENHRY and SYGVKD. The germline V and J ends were trimmed by 0 bases and 5 bases, with 7 bases remaining between them. The CDR3 contains 13 residues. CDR3 residues: CAISESRGYGYTF. Written as DNA, the CDR3 is TGTGCCATCAGTGAGTCTCGGGGTTATGGCTACACCTTC.

This clone was observed a handful of times. The chain links TRBV5-1 to TRBJ1-1; 8 positions agree with TRBD1. This CDR3 has 14 residues. CDR1 and CDR2 from the germline V gene are SGHRS and YFSETQ. The J segment lost 0 bases and the V segment lost 6 bases, leaving 4 bases of the junction unmatched. CDR3 region: CASTWTGLNTEAFF. DNA for the CDR3: TGCGCCAGCACCTGGACAGGGTTGAACACTGAAGCTTTCTTT.

With respect to this clone: Other nucleotide sequences from this sample produce the same CDR3. The chain has TRBV2 and TRBJ1-5, with TRBD1 identical over 7 bases. The germline V gene encodes CDR1 SNHLY and CDR2 FYNNEI. The CDR3 runs to 14 residues. Trimming removed 4 bases from V and 0 bases from J; junction bases left unmatched: 0. The CDR3 nucleotides are TGTGCCAGCAGTGCAGGGGGTAGCAATCAGCCCCAGCATTTT. Its translation is CASSAGGSNQPQHF.

The CDR3: CASSLGGGTYNEQFF. CDR3 DNA: TGTGCCAGCAGCTTGGGAGGGGGCACCTACAATGAGCAGTTCTTC. The chain employs TRBV5-4 and TRBJ2-1; 7 nucleotides line up with TRBD1. The V segment lost 0 bases and the J segment 2 bases; nucleotides outside the gene matches: 2. The CDR3 contains 15 residues. CDR1 is SGHNT and CDR2 is YYREEE in the germline V gene (reference sequence). The full variable domain, in which reference TRBV5-4 and TRBJ2-1 provide the parts outside the CDR3, is ETGVTQSPTHLIKTRGQQVTLRCSSQSGHNTVSWYQQALGQGPQFIFQYYREEENGRGNFPPRFSGLQFPNYSSELNVNALELDDSALYLCASSLGGGTYNEQFFGPGTRLTVL.

J is TRBJ1-2 and V is TRBV5-1; 9 bases align to TRBD1. This CDR3 spans 15 amino acids. Germline CDR1 and CDR2: SGHRS and YFSETQ. The V and J ends lost 8 bases and 5 bases, in that order; junction bases with no gene match: 13. The CDR3 region is CASNKGQGNYYGYTF. CDR3 bases: TGCGCCAGTAATAAAGGACAGGGGAACTATTATGGCTACACCTTC.

The J gene is TRBJ1-2, the V gene TRBV28; TRBD1 matches 12 bases. CDR1 and CDR2 (germline): MDHEN, SYDVKM. The CDR3 runs 18 residues. The V segment lost 4 bases and the J segment 3 bases; nucleotides outside the gene matches: 12. The CDR3 DNA sequence: TGTGCCAGCAGTTCGCCCGGGACAGGGGGCTTCAGGGACTATGGCTACACCTTC. It encodes CASSSPGTGGFRDYGYTF.

The chain couples TRBV3-1 (or the pseudogene TRBV3-2) to TRBJ2-5, with TRBD2 matching over 7 bases. Germline trimming cut 0 bases from V and 11 bases from J; bases unmatched to any gene: 9. The CDR3 runs 14 residues. Germline V gene sequence: CDR1 LGHDT, CDR2 YNNKEL (reference sequence). CDR3 residues: CASSQDQGGRGQYF. CDR3 in DNA: TGTGCCAGCAGCCAAGATCAGGGAGGGAGAGGTCAGTACTTC.

V usage is TRBV10-1 and J usage is TRBJ2-5; TRBD2 matches 10 bases. This CDR3 spans 18 amino acids. Germline assignment: CDR1 WNHNN and CDR2 SYGVQD (reference sequence). With 7 bases clipped from V and 2 bases from J, the junction kept 16 bases outside the gene matches. CDR3: CASIVLAGVFRWQETQYF. The DNA of the CDR3 is TGCGCCAGCATTGTCCTAGCGGGAGTGTTTCGGTGGCAAGAGACCCAGTACTTC.

The DNA of the CDR3 is TGTGCCAGCAGTCGACTAGCGGGGGAGGGCTCCTACAATGAGCAGTTCTTC. It yields the protein CASSRLAGEGSYNEQFF. This sequence joins TRBV28 and TRBJ2-1, with 12 bases fitting TRBD2. The germline V gene encodes CDR1 MDHEN and CDR2 SYDVKM. Unmatched junction bases numbered 5, after V lost 5 bases and J lost 0 bases. CDR3 length equals 17 residues.

This clone was found once. This sequence joins TRBV7-9 and TRBJ1-1, with TRBD1 identical over 8 bases. With V trimmed by 3 bases and J by 4 bases, 7 bases remained unmatched. There are 15 residues in the CDR3. Germline V gene sequence: CDR1 SEHNR, CDR2 FQNEAQ (reference sequence). CDR3 nucleotides: TGTGCCAGCAGCTTTACCGGGACAGGTTCCACTGAAGCTTTCTTT. It encodes CASSFTGTGSTEAFF.

This clone appeared once. V gene TRBV3-1 (or the pseudogene TRBV3-2) combines with J gene TRBJ1-1, with TRBD1 matching 8 bases. Germline CDR1 reads LGHDT; CDR2 reads YNNKEL (reference sequence). J lost 1 base, V lost 7 bases, and 2 bases had no gene match. CDR3 size: 13 residues. CDR3 amino acids: CASKGQENTEAFF. The CDR3 DNA is TGTGCCAGCAAGGGACAGGAGAACACTGAAGCTTTCTTT.

This clone came up once. This rearrangement joins TRBV24-1 to TRBJ1-5; D not resolved. Germline lookup yields CDR1 KGHDR and CDR2 SFDVKD. V was pared by 5 bases and J by 0 bases, with 7 bases between. The CDR3 loop spans 14 amino acids. This CDR3 reads CATSVSNSNQPQHF. In nucleotides, the CDR3 is TGTGCCACCAGTGTTAGTAATAGCAATCAGCCCCAGCATTTT.

This sequence joins TRBV5-1 and TRBJ2-3; 14 bases match TRBD2. The CDR3 is made up of 16 amino acids. Germline V gives CDR1 SGHRS, CDR2 YFSETQ. V gave up 3 bases and J gave up 3 bases; unmatched junction bases: 3. CDR3 sequence: CASSSGTSGRTDTQYF. CDR3 DNA sequence: TGCGCCAGCAGCTCCGGGACTAGCGGGAGAACAGATACGCAGTATTTT.

This clone appeared a single time. The CDR3 loop is CASSVDGVYTEAFF. The CDR3 DNA is TGTGCCAGCAGCGTCGACGGAGTATACACTGAAGCTTTCTTT. The chain employs TRBV9 and TRBJ1-1; unclear D gene. Trimming shortened V by 2 bases and J by 3 bases, and 11 bases separated the two germline ends. CDR3 length equals 14 residues. Germline V lookup: CDR1 SGDLS, CDR2 YYNGEE.

V is TRBV4-1 and J is TRBJ1-3; TRBD1 agrees at 7 bases. CDR1 is MGHRA, CDR2 YSYEKL, per germline. Trimming took 4 bases from V and 4 from J; bases not matched to a gene: 7. The CDR3 is 15 amino acids. CDR3: CASSPEDRPGNTIYF. The CDR3 nucleotides are TGCGCCAGCAGCCCCGAGGACAGGCCGGGAAACACCATATATTTT.

The chain has TRBV6-6 and TRBJ1-5; no definite D call. The CDR3 covers 15 residues. Per germline, CDR1 MNHNY and CDR2 SVGAGI (reference sequence). Trimming left V 7 bases short and J 0 bases short, with 13 bases between. CDR3 DNA sequence: TGTGCCAGCATCGAACGGAGCTATAGCAATCAGCCCCAGCATTTT. The encoded protein is CASIERSYSNQPQHF.

This chain joins TRBV5-1 and TRBJ2-1; 10 bases match TRBD1. The CDR3 runs to 16 residues. The V gene end was trimmed by 3 bases and the J gene end by 6 bases; junction bases not matched to a gene: 9. CDR1 and CDR2 (germline): SGHRS, YFSETQ. Here the CDR3 reads CASSSRTGGTGNEQFF. In DNA form, the CDR3 reads TGCGCCAGCAGCTCCCGGACAGGGGGGACGGGCAATGAGCAGTTCTTC.

This chain links TRBV9 with TRBJ1-2, with no clear D. In germline, CDR1 is SGDLS, CDR2 YYNGEE. The V end was cut by 5 bases, the J end by 4 bases, with 18 bases between. The CDR3 covers 15 residues. The CDR3 sequence is CASSLYNEGVYGYTF. The CDR3 region has the DNA TGTGCCAGCAGTCTGTATAATGAGGGAGTCTATGGCTACACCTTC.

CDR3 amino acids: CASSVTGGLYEQFF. CDR3 DNA sequence: TGCGCCAGCAGTGTAACAGGGGGTTTATATGAGCAGTTCTTC. The gene calls are TRBV10-2 and TRBJ2-1; 8 bases fit TRBD1. The V gene's germline CDR1 is WSHSY and CDR2 SAAADI. CDR3 length equals 14 residues. V shed 4 bases, J shed 8 bases, and the junction held 7 bases outside the gene matches.

This chain links TRBV9 with TRBJ2-1; 8 nucleotides match TRBD1. The V gene end was trimmed by 2 bases and the J gene end by 0 bases; junction bases not matched to a gene: 1. The CDR3 is made up of 15 amino acids. Germline CDR1 is SGDLS and CDR2 is YYNGEE. In DNA form, the CDR3 reads TGTGCCAGCAGCGTGCAGGGGGCCTCCTACAATGAGCAGTTCTTC. This sequence encodes CASSVQGASYNEQFF. Full variable domain (missing parts from reference TRBV9 and TRBJ2-1): DSGVTQTPKHLITATGQRVTLRCSPRSGDLSVYWYQQSLDQGLQFLIQYYNGEERAKGNILERFSAQQFPDLHSELNLSSLELGDSALYFCASSVQGASYNEQFFGPGTRLTVL.

This clone was recorded once. The gene calls are TRBV6-5 and TRBJ2-1, with a possible D match to TRBD2 (6 bases). Per the germline V gene, CDR1 is MNHEY and CDR2 is SVGAGI. This CDR3 contains 15 residues. Trimming removed 2 bases from V and 4 bases from J, with 12 bases in between. CDR3 nucleotide sequence: TGTGCCAGCAGTTACGGCGCGGAGGGATACAATGAGCAGTTCTTC. Translating it yields CASSYGAEGYNEQFF.

The chain has TRBV28 and TRBJ1-5; unclear D gene. V dropped 6 bases and J dropped 6 bases, with 9 bases sitting between them. CDR3 length: 12 amino acids. Germline assignment: CDR1 MDHEN and CDR2 SYDVKM. The CDR3 DNA follows: TGTGCCAGCAGCCTCTCGCGTCAGCCCCAGCATTTT. Translating gives CASSLSRQPQHF.

The gene calls are TRBV9 and TRBJ2-1; a weak D match, TRBD1 (7 bases). The germline V gene encodes CDR1 SGDLS and CDR2 YYNGEE. The germline V and J ends were trimmed by 0 bases and 0 bases, with 16 bases remaining between them. The length of the CDR3 is 18 residues. CDR3 residues: CASSVAGGLTSSYNEQFF. CDR3 DNA sequence: TGTGCCAGCAGCGTAGCAGGGGGGCTCACCAGCTCCTACAATGAGCAGTTCTTC. Using reference TRBV9 and TRBJ2-1 for the parts outside the CDR3, the full variable domain is DSGVTQTPKHLITATGQRVTLRCSPRSGDLSVYWYQQSLDQGLQFLIQYYNGEERAKGNILERFSAQQFPDLHSELNLSSLELGDSALYFCASSVAGGLTSSYNEQFFGPGTRLTVL.

V is TRBV5-1 and J is TRBJ1-1; 7 positions agree with TRBD1. This CDR3 has 17 amino acids. From germline, CDR1 is SGHRS and CDR2 YFSETQ. Losses at the gene ends were 0 bases for V and 5 bases for J; bases not matched to a gene: 13. In nucleotides, the CDR3 is TGCGCCAGCAGCTTGGGGCCCAGACAGGGTGGTGGGACTGAAGCTTTCTTT. Translating it yields CASSLGPRQGGGTEAFF. The variable domain in full, completed from reference TRBV5-1 and TRBJ1-1, reads KAGVTQTPRYLIKTRGQQVTLSCSPISGHRSVSWYQQTPGQGLQFLFEYFSETQRNKGNFPGRFSGRQFSNSRSEMNVSTLELGDSALYLCASSLGPRQGGGTEAFFGQGTRLTVV.

The V call is TRBV6-4, the J call TRBJ2-1, with 8 bases matching TRBD2. The germline gives CDR1 MRHNA, CDR2 SNTAGT. Trimming took 4 bases from V and 7 from J; bases not matched to a gene: 9. This CDR3 has 15 residues. This chain's CDR3 is CASSVRGGSGNEQFF. In nucleotides, the CDR3 is TGTGCCAGCAGTGTCCGGGGGGGCTCTGGGAATGAGCAGTTCTTC.

The rearrangement joins TRBV11-2 to TRBJ1-6; 11 bases map to TRBD1. Germline V gives CDR1 SGHAT, CDR2 FQNNGV. The CDR3 sequence is 19 residues long. V shed 1 base and J 6 bases; nucleotides not matched to a gene: 11. CDR3 loop: CASSLGSDRGRLGNSPLHF. The CDR3 region has the DNA TGTGCCAGCAGCTTAGGATCGGACAGGGGGCGTTTGGGTAATTCACCCCTCCACTTT.